This T cell receptor (beta chain) comes out of a study of cytomegalovirus exposure and HLA in healthy donors. The wider study: An earlier analysis identified more than 95 million unique TCR beta sequences in about 200 million T cells. Study-wide findings and caveats: Common viral pathogens (according to a later analysis) appeared linked to several of the most significant clusters. Likely technical artifact: a cluster of highly shared sequence variants.

With regard to this clone: Its antigen is unidentified.

The CDR3 is 15 amino acids. Germline trimming cut 3 bases from V and 7 bases from J; bases unmatched to any gene: 7. Per the germline V gene, CDR1 is SGHVS and CDR2 is FQNEAQ. PCR employed 60 Vbeta and 13 Jbeta primers. The table came from immunoSEQ multiplex PCR; TCRdb's copy has only in-frame clones and leaves some out. The sample gives 110,000 or so clones, roughly 70% of which show up once; about 4% is in the top ten. Sequenced input: PBMCs. The sequence was obtained from a woman between 40 and 50 years old in good health and CMV-seropositive. This sequence joins TRBV7-8 and TRBJ2-1, with 9 bases that match TRBD1. DNA of the CDR3: TGTGCCAGCAGCTTGGGACAGGGTGATAGTAATGAGCAGTTCTTC. It yields the protein CASSLGQGDSNEQFF.